This T cell receptor beta chain stems from a study of the immune and genomic landscape of osteosarcoma. Across the study: Median age at diagnosis was approximately 26 years, range about 5-85. Roughly 73% had unfavorable pathologic response to standard therapy. Localized disease at presentation in approximately 80%; roughly 64% were male.

This CDR3 is 15 amino acids long. V lost 1 base and J lost 2, with 13 bases in between. Germline assignment: CDR1 SGHNT and CDR2 YYREEE (reference sequence). Here immunoSEQ multiplex PCR was the method, and the copy in TCRdb shows in-frame clones only, minus some. The table includes roughly 1,400 clones, around 68% detected once. Osteosarcoma specimens were post-treatment primary, local recurrence and metastasis tumors from poor-prognosis patients. The rearrangement joins TRBV5-4 to TRBJ2-7, with TRBD2 as a possible D gene (5 bases). This TCR derives from a boy aged 10-17 years with osteosarcoma. What was sequenced was metastatic tumor tissue from the lung. The CDR3 reads CASSLNPGSTYEQYF. For the CDR3, the DNA is TGTGCCAGCAGCTTGAACCCGGGGTCAACCTACGAGCAGTACTTC.